The clone carrying this TCR beta chain showed up just a few times. Its antigen is still unknown. The sample belongs to a study of T cell repertoires in cytomegalovirus infection. Across the study: In the study, CMV epitopes included recently identified HLA-C-restricted and well-studied HLA-B-restricted ones. The public TCR beta signatures pointed to both CMV infection and matching HLA type.

TCRdb analysed the reads with MiXCR anew, one entry per CDR3 protein. The data contain 700,000 to 950,000 distinct CDR3 sequences, approximately 30% of them seen just once; the ten biggest clones take up approximately 13%. The CDR3 consists of 14 residues. Trimming pared 4 bases from V and 6 bases from J, leaving 12 bases between. The study's findings and limits: Carriers of CMV and the relevant HLA type were discriminated by public TCR beta frequency.

The genes are TRBV23-1 and TRBJ1-4; a possible D gene is TRBD1 (5 bases). TRBV23-1 is placed among ORFs of uncertain function. This specimen consisted of cultured CD8+ T cells from PBMCs, obtained from culture after CMV antigen stimulation. This TCR was sampled from a human donor in good health (CMV status not recorded). Some clones in this sample may be carry-over from other donors' samples. CDR3: CASSPTTDYEKLFF. The CDR3 DNA reads TGCGCCAGCAGTCCGACGACAGACTATGAAAAACTGTTTTTT.